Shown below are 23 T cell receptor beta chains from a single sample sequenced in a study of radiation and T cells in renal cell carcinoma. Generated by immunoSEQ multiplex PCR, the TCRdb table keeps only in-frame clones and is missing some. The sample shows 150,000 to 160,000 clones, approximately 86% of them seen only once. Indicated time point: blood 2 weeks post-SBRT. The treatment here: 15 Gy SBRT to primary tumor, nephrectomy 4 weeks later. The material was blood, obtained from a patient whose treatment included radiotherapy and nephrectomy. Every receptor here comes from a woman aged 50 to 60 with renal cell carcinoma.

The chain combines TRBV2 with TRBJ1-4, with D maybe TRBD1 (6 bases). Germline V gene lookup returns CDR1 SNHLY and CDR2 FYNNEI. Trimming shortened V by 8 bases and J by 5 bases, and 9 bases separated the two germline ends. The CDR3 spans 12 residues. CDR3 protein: CASGQPNEKLFF. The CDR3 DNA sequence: TGTGCCAGCGGACAGCCGAATGAAAAACTGTTTTTT.

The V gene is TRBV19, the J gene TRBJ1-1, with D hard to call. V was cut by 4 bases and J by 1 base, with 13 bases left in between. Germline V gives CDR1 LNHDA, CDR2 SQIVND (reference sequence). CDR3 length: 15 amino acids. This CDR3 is CASSSYPTRNTEAFF. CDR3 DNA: TGTGCCAGTAGTAGTTACCCCACTCGGAACACTGAAGCTTTCTTT.

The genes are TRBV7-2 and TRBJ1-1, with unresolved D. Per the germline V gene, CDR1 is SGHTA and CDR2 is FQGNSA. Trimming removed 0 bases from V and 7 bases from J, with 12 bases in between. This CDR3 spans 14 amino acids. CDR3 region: CASSLAGAWNEAFF. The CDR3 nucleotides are TGTGCCAGCAGCTTAGCGGGCGCGTGGAATGAAGCTTTCTTT. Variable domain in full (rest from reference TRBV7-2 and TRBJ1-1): GAGVSQSPSNKVTEKGKDVELRCDPISGHTALYWYRQSLGQGLEFLIYFQGNSAPDKSGLPSDRFSAERTGGSVSTLTIQRTQQEDSAVYLCASSLAGAWNEAFFGQGTRLTVV.

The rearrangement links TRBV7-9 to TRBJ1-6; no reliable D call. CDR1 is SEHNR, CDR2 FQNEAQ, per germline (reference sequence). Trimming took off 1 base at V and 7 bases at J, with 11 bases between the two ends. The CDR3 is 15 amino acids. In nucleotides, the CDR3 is TGTGCCAGCAGCTTAGACAGTGCAACAAATTCACCCCTCCACTTT. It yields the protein CASSLDSATNSPLHF.

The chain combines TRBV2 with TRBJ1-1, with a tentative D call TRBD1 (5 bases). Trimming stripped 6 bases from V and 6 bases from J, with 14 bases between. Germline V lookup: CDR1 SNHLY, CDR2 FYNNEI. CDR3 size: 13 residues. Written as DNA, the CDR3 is TGTGCCAGCAGAGAAAGGAGGGGCCCTGAAGCTTTCTTT. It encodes CASRERRGPEAFF.

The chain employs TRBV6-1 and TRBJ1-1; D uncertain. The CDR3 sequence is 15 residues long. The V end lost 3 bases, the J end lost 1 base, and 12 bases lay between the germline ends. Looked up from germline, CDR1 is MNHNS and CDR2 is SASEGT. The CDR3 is CASSDGSTGNTEAFF. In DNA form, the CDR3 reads TGTGCCAGCAGTGATGGATCGACCGGGAACACTGAAGCTTTCTTT.

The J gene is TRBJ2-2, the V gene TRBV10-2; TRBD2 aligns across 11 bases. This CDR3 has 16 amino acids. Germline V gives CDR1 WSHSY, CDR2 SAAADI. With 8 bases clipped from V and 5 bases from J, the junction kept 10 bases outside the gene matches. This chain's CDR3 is CASRVSGGASTGELFF. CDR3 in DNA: TGCGCCAGCCGAGTTAGCGGGGGGGCGTCTACCGGGGAGCTGTTTTTT.

The CDR3 here is CASSPLGLGVHEQFF. The CDR3 DNA reads as TGTGCCAGCTCACCACTGGGACTAGGAGTCCATGAGCAGTTCTTC. The V gene is TRBV18, the J gene TRBJ2-1, with TRBD2 matching over 8 bases. Germline V gene lookup returns CDR1 KGHSH and CDR2 LQKENI. The CDR3 length is 15 residues. V lost 1 base and J lost 8; bases outside the gene matches: 7.

CDR3 coding DNA: TGTGCCAGCAGCTCCCTCGGGGGAGGGAGTAATTCTAACTATGGCTACACCTTC. Translation: CASSSLGGGSNSNYGYTF. The chain links TRBV5-6 to TRBJ1-2, with D perhaps matching TRBD1 (5 bases). The CDR3 spans 18 residues. Trimming shortened V by 3 bases and J by 0 bases, and 21 bases separated the two germline ends. Germline CDR1 and CDR2: SGHDT and YYEEEE.

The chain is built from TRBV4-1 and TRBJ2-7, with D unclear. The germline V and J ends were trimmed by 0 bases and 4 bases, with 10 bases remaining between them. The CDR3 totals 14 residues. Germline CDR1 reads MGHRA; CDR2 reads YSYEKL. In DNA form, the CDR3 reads TGCGCCAGCAGCCAAGATCCTGCCTCTTACGAGCAGTACTTC. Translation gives CASSQDPASYEQYF.

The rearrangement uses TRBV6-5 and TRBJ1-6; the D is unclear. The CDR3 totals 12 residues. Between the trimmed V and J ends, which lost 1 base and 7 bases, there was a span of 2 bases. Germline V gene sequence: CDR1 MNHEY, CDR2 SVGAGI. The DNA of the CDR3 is TGTGCCAGCAGTTACTTGAATTCACCCCTCCACTTT. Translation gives CASSYLNSPLHF.

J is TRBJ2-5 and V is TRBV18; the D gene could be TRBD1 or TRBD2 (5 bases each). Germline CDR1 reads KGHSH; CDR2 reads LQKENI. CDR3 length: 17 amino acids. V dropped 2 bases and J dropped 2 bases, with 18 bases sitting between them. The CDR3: CASSPAFRDGRQETQYF. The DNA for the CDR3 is TGTGCCAGCTCACCAGCCTTCCGGGACGGACGGCAAGAGACCCAGTACTTC.

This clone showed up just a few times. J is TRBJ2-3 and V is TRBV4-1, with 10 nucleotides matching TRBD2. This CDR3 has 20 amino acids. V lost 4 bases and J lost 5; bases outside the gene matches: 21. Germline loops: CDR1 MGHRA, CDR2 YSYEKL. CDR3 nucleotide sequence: TGCGCCAGCAGCCGGTCCCGCCCGAGCGGGGGGGCCGGTCGGATAGATACGCAGTATTTT. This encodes CASSRSRPSGGAGRIDTQYF.

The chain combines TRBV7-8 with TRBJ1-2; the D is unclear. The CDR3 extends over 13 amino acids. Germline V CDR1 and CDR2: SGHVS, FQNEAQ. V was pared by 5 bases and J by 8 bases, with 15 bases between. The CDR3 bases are TGTGCCAGCAGCCCCTTCGGAAGTCTAGGCTACACCTTC. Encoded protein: CASSPFGSLGYTF.

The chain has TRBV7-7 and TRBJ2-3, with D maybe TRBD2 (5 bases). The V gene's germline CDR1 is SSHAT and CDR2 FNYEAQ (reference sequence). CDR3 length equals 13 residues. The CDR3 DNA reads TGTGCTACGGCGGGCCTTCGCACAGATACGCAGTATTTT. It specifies CATAGLRTDTQYF.

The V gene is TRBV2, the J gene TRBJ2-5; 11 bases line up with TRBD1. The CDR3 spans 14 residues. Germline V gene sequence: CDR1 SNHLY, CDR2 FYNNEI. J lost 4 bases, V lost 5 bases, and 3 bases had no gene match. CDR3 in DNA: TGTGCCAGCAGTACCGGGACAGGGGGAGAGACCCAGTACTTC. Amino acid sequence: CASSTGTGGETQYF.

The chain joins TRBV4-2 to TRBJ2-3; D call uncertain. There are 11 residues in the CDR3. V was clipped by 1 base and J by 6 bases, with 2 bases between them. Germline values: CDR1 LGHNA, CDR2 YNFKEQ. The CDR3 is CASSQGDTQYF. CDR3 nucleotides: TGTGCCAGCAGCCAAGGGGATACGCAGTATTTT.

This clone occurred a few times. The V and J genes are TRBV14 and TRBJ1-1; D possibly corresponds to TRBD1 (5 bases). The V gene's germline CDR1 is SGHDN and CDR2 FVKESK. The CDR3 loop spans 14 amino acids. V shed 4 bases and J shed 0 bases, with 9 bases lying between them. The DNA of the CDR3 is TGTGCCAGCAGCCGGGGACTGATGAACACTGAAGCTTTCTTT. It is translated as CASSRGLMNTEAFF.

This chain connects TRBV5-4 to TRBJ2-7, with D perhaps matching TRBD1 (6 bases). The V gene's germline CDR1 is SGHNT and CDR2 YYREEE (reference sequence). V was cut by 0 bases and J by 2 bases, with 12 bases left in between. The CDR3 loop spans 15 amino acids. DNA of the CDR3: TGTGCCAGCAGCTTGGATTTGTCAGGGGCCTACGAGCAGTACTTC. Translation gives CASSLDLSGAYEQYF. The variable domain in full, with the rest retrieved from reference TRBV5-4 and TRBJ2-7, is ETGVTQSPTHLIKTRGQQVTLRCSSQSGHNTVSWYQQALGQGPQFIFQYYREEENGRGNFPPRFSGLQFPNYSSELNVNALELDDSALYLCASSLDLSGAYEQYFGPGTRLTVT.

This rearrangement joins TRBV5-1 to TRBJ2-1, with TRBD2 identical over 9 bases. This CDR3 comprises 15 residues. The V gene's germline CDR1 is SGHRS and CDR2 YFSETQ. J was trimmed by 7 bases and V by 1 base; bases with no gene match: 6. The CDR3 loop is CASSLTTSGTNEQFF. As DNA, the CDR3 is TGCGCCAGCAGCTTGACGACTAGCGGTACGAATGAGCAGTTCTTC.

CDR3 protein: CASSRGGGQPQHF. The CDR3 DNA is TGTGCCAGCAGCCGTGGGGGCGGGCAGCCCCAGCATTTT. The rearrangement uses TRBV4-2 and TRBJ1-5; D might be TRBD1 (6 bases). The CDR3 covers 13 residues. Looked up from germline, CDR1 is LGHNA and CDR2 is YNFKEQ. Trimming took off 4 bases at V and 7 bases at J, with 11 bases between the two ends.

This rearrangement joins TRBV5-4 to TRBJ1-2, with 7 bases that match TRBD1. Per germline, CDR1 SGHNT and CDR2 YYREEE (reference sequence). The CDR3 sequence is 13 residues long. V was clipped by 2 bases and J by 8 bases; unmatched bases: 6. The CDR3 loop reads CASSLQGSDGYTF. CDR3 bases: TGTGCCAGCAGCTTACAGGGGAGTGACGGCTACACCTTC.

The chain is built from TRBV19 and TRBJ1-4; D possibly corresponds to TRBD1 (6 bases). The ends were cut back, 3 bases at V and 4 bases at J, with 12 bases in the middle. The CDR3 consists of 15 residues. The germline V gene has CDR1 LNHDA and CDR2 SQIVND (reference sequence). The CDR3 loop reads CASSIGQSLNEKLFF. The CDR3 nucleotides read TGTGCCAGTAGTATCGGACAGAGCCTTAATGAAAAACTGTTTTTT.